These 16 T cell receptor beta chains share one sample of origin, sequenced in a study of cytomegalovirus exposure and HLA in healthy donors (dated by TCRdb to 2017 to 2019). Library creation used the immunoSEQ multiplex PCR assay. For the multiplex PCR, a mixture combining 60 forward primers for TCR Vbeta segments and 13 reverse primers for TCR Jbeta segments was used. The source is immuneACCESS, and TCRdb retained only in-frame sequences with V and J called. Part of the clones is not carried over; for the studies checked, unresolved V genes explain less than half of this, and the remainder is unexplained. Present in this sample are about 180,000 clones, 70% to 85% of which were seen just once. The top ten constitute approximately 1.3% of the sample. Sequencing was done on a sample of PBMCs. These receptors all stem from a man younger than 35 in good health and CMV-seronegative.

This clone showed up just a few times. The chain combines TRBV7-2 with TRBJ2-7, with 7 positions matching TRBD2. J gave up 0 bases and V 1 base, and 6 bases lay outside the gene matches. The CDR3 has 16 amino acids. Germline values: CDR1 SGHTA, CDR2 FQGNSA. DNA of the CDR3: TGTGCCAGCAGCTTAGACCTAGCGGCCAGCTCCTACGAGCAGTACTTC. Its protein product is CASSLDLAASSYEQYF.

The genes are TRBV29-1 and TRBJ2-1; D is perhaps TRBD2 (6 bases). V dropped 7 bases and J dropped 0 bases, with 19 bases sitting between them. The CDR3 loop spans 16 amino acids. The germline V gene has CDR1 SQVTM and CDR2 ANQGSEA. In DNA, the CDR3 is TGCAGCGCCGGGCTACGGGGGTTGAGCTCCTACAATGAGCAGTTCTTC. This sequence encodes CSAGLRGLSSYNEQFF.

The chain links TRBV7-2 to TRBJ1-2, with D possibly matching TRBD1 (6 bases). This CDR3 region has 16 residues. V was cut by 5 bases and J by 1 base, with 17 bases left in between. Looked up from germline, CDR1 is SGHTA and CDR2 is FQGNSA. The CDR3 sequence: CASSLRDINLNYGYTF. The CDR3 DNA reads TGTGCCAGCAGCCTAAGGGACATCAACCTTAACTATGGCTACACCTTC.

V usage is TRBV5-4 and J usage is TRBJ1-2, with 9 bases aligning to TRBD1. The length of the CDR3 is 14 residues. Germline CDR1 and CDR2: SGHNT and YYREEE (reference sequence). V was pared by 3 bases and J by 8 bases, with 8 bases of the junction left unmatched. For the CDR3, the DNA is TGTGCCAGCAGCTGGACAGGGGAGGCTTGGGGCTACACCTTC. Protein: CASSWTGEAWGYTF.

Only one count was recorded for this clone. The chain recombines TRBV9 with TRBJ2-6; 12 bases fit TRBD1. The CDR3 spans 20 residues. Per the germline V gene, CDR1 is SGDLS and CDR2 is YYNGEE. V shed 4 bases, J shed 2 bases, and the junction held 13 bases outside the gene matches. CDR3 loop: CASSTPRDRGRGTGANVLTF. For the CDR3, the DNA is TGTGCCAGCAGCACCCCCCGGGACAGGGGGCGGGGCACTGGGGCCAACGTCCTGACTTTC.

The rearrangement joins TRBV5-4 to TRBJ2-5, with 10 bases fitting TRBD2. Trimming took 0 bases from V and 5 from J; bases not matched to a gene: 7. Germline loops: CDR1 SGHNT, CDR2 YYREEE (reference sequence). The CDR3 runs 16 residues. CDR3 region: CASSLGPGLATETQYF. As DNA, the CDR3 is TGTGCCAGCAGCTTGGGGCCGGGACTAGCGACGGAGACCCAGTACTTC.

The rearrangement uses TRBV2 and TRBJ1-1; a weak D match, TRBD1 (5 bases). V dropped 8 bases and J dropped 0 bases, with 10 bases sitting between them. This CDR3 contains 13 residues. CDR1 is SNHLY and CDR2 is FYNNEI in the germline V gene. DNA for the CDR3: TGTGCCAGCCTGGGGCATTTGAACACTGAAGCTTTCTTT. Translated: CASLGHLNTEAFF.

The chain carries TRBV6-5 and TRBJ1-1, with unresolved D. Deletions cut 2 bases from V and 10 bases from J, with 8 bases between. There are 11 residues in the CDR3. The germline CDR1 and CDR2 sequences are MNHEY and SVGAGI. The CDR3 sequence is CASSYGSRAFF. The CDR3 nucleotides read TGTGCCAGCAGTTACGGGAGTCGAGCTTTCTTT.

The CDR3 nucleotides read TGTGCCAGCAGTTATCGTTGGACAGCAGAAGAGACCCAGTACTTC. Translated, it gives CASSYRWTAEETQYF. The V and J genes are TRBV6-6 and TRBJ2-5; the D gene is possibly TRBD1 (6 bases). The CDR3 is 15 amino acids. Trimming pared 3 bases from V and 3 bases from J, leaving 14 bases between. Germline CDR1 and CDR2: MNHNY and SVGAGI (reference sequence).

In this sample, this clone turned up once. The genes are TRBV14 and TRBJ2-7; tentatively, D is TRBD2 (5 bases). The V end was cut by 1 base, the J end by 4 bases, with 8 bases between. This CDR3 has 13 residues. Germline V gene lookup returns CDR1 SGHDN and CDR2 FVKESK. Here the CDR3 DNA reads TGTGCCAGCAGCCAAGGGACTCCTTACGAGCAGTACTTC. Protein sequence: CASSQGTPYEQYF.

A single count supports this clone. The V and J genes are TRBV5-3 and TRBJ2-7; 7 bases are a match to TRBD1. TRBV5-3 is classed as an ORF, of uncertain function. The CDR3 contains 14 residues. V gave up 0 bases and J gave up 6 bases; unmatched junction bases: 6. The CDR3 DNA follows: TGTGCCAGAAGCTTGGGACAGGGAGCCGGCGAGCAGTACTTC. Encoded protein: CARSLGQGAGEQYF.

The rearrangement joins TRBV10-2 to TRBJ1-5; tentatively, D is TRBD1 (5 bases). With 2 bases removed from V and 6 bases from J, the gap between germline ends came to 11 bases. There are 14 residues in the CDR3. Germline V lookup: CDR1 WSHSY, CDR2 SAAADI. DNA for the CDR3: TGCGCCAGCAGTGAGCCAGGGCGAGGTCAGCCCCAGCATTTT. Translation gives CASSEPGRGQPQHF.

The V gene is TRBV6-4, the J gene TRBJ2-1, with D perhaps TRBD2 (5 bases). The CDR3 is made up of 13 amino acids. Germline V gene lookup returns CDR1 MRHNA and CDR2 SNTAGT. The germline V and J ends were trimmed by 4 bases and 5 bases, with 9 bases remaining between them. In nucleotides, the CDR3 is TGTGCCAGCAGTGCCGGGGAGAACAATGAGCAGTTCTTC. It yields the protein CASSAGENNEQFF.

This chain connects TRBV6-1 to TRBJ2-6, with 9 bases matching TRBD1. V gave up 3 bases and J gave up 4 bases; unmatched junction bases: 10. The CDR3 runs to 18 residues. Germline lookup yields CDR1 MNHNS and CDR2 SASEGT. The CDR3 DNA is TGTGCCAGCAGTGAGTACGGGACAGGGTTTGCCGGGGCCAACGTCCTGACTTTC. Translated, it gives CASSEYGTGFAGANVLTF.

This chain connects TRBV19 to TRBJ1-2; D not resolved. Trimming left V 1 base short and J 6 bases short, with 12 bases between. The CDR3 contains 14 residues. The V gene's germline CDR1 is LNHDA and CDR2 SQIVND (reference sequence). As DNA, the CDR3 is TGTGCCAGTAGTATAGTCTCGAGGGCAGATGGCTACACCTTC. Amino acid sequence: CASSIVSRADGYTF.

As to this clone: Mismatch with germline at one junction end may stem from a read error. The gene calls are TRBV7-9 and TRBJ2-1, with 11 nucleotides matching TRBD2. This CDR3 contains 16 residues. In germline, CDR1 is SEHNR, CDR2 FQNEAQ (reference sequence). In DNA form, the CDR3 reads TGTTCCAGCAGCTCTAGGACTAGCGGGTTCTACAATGAGCAGTTCTTC. Amino acid sequence: CSSSSRTSGFYNEQFF.